These 17 T cell receptor beta chains were all obtained from the same sample, sequenced in a study of blood T cell repertoires in COVID-19. TCRdb keeps only in-frame clones here, not all; method: immunoSEQ multiplex PCR. The top ten hold more than 5.5% of the sample, which has more than 140,000 clones, around 83% seen once. Specimen: peripheral blood. These receptors were obtained from a woman aged 45-60 years in a cohort sampled during active or convalescent COVID-19.

This rearrangement joins TRBV3-1 (or the pseudogene TRBV3-2) to TRBJ2-7; 8 nucleotides agree with TRBD2. V lost 7 bases, J lost 2 bases, and 10 bases stayed unmatched. The CDR3 totals 15 residues. Germline CDR1 and CDR2: LGHDT and YNNKEL (reference sequence). CDR3 bases: TGTGCCAGCAAACCAGGCGGGGGGAACCCCTACGAGCAGTACTTC. It specifies CASKPGGGNPYEQYF.

This clone was observed a few times. This rearrangement joins TRBV19 to TRBJ1-5; weak D call: TRBD1 (6 bases). In germline, CDR1 is LNHDA, CDR2 SQIVND (reference sequence). The length of the CDR3 is 14 residues. V was clipped by 5 bases and J by 3 bases, with 11 bases between them. CDR3 protein: CASSQQGPNQPQHF. The CDR3 DNA sequence: TGTGCCAGTAGTCAACAGGGACCCAATCAGCCCCAGCATTTT.

As regards this clone: This same CDR3 is encoded by further DNA sequences in the sample. V usage is TRBV7-2 and J usage is TRBJ2-5, with unresolved D. Germline V gene lookup returns CDR1 SGHTA and CDR2 FQGNSA. This CDR3 spans 11 amino acids. Trimming took off 6 bases at V and 5 bases at J, with 7 bases between the two ends. The CDR3 DNA reads as TGTGCCAGCAGTCTTGCGGAGACCCAGTACTTC. This gives the protein CASSLAETQYF.

This clone was found once. The CDR3 bases are TGTGCCAGTAGCCAGGGGGCACAATTCTATGGCTACACCTTC. Protein: CASSQGAQFYGYTF. The rearrangement links TRBV19 to TRBJ1-2; TRBD1 agrees at 8 bases. The CDR3 contains 14 residues. Germline V gene lookup returns CDR1 LNHDA and CDR2 SQIVND (reference sequence). Trimming removed 6 bases from V and 4 bases from J; junction bases left unmatched: 7.

V and J are TRBV10-3 and TRBJ1-5; 7 bases fit TRBD1. The CDR3 totals 14 residues. Germline V lookup: CDR1 ENHRY, CDR2 SYGVKD. Trimming removed 6 bases from V and 0 bases from J; junction bases left unmatched: 2. This CDR3 is CAIRTGYSNQPQHF. In nucleotides, the CDR3 is TGTGCCATCAGGACAGGGTATAGCAATCAGCCCCAGCATTTT.

The gene calls are TRBV13 and TRBJ2-7; 9 bases map to TRBD1. V lost 5 bases and J lost 2; bases outside the gene matches: 4. This CDR3 contains 14 residues. Per the germline V gene, CDR1 is PRHDT and CDR2 is FYEKMQ (reference sequence). CDR3 in amino acids: CASSHGTGTYEQYF. Here the CDR3 DNA reads TGTGCCAGCAGCCATGGGACAGGGACCTACGAGCAGTACTTC.

The chain combines TRBV5-6 with TRBJ1-2; no clear D gene. The V and J ends lost 0 bases and 4 bases respectively, with 10 bases between them. The germline V gene has CDR1 SGHDT and CDR2 YYEEEE. There are 14 residues in the CDR3. CDR3 DNA: TGTGCCAGCAGCTTGGTTTCCGGCGGCTATGGCTACACCTTC. Its protein is CASSLVSGGYGYTF.

CDR3 loop: CAWGPGTGGLGYTF. Written as DNA, the CDR3 is TGTGCCTGGGGGCCCGGGACAGGGGGCTTAGGCTACACCTTC. The chain couples TRBV30 to TRBJ1-2; 12 bases agree with TRBD1. V lost 5 bases and J lost 8; bases outside the gene matches: 9. The CDR3 extends over 14 amino acids. Germline CDR1 and CDR2: GTSNPN and SVGIG (reference sequence).

V and J are TRBV18 and TRBJ2-3, with D maybe TRBD2 (5 bases). There are 14 residues in the CDR3. CDR1 is KGHSH and CDR2 is LQKENI in the germline V gene. Trimming removed 2 bases from V and 7 bases from J, with 13 bases in between. CDR3 protein: CASSPFVGKNTQYF. CDR3 coding DNA: TGTGCCAGCTCACCATTTGTCGGGAAAAATACGCAGTATTTT.

V and J are TRBV27 and TRBJ2-7; TRBD2 might be the D (6 bases). The CDR3 has 14 amino acids. Trimming left V 3 bases short and J 5 bases short, with 14 bases between. Germline CDR1 is MNHEY and CDR2 is SMNVEV (reference sequence). This CDR3 reads CASSFAGGTDEQYF. The CDR3, as DNA: TGTGCCAGCAGTTTTGCCGGGGGAACTGACGAGCAGTACTTC.

The chain recombines TRBV6-6 with TRBJ2-2, with D possibly being TRBD2 (6 bases). The CDR3 consists of 16 residues. Between the trimmed V and J ends, which lost 4 bases and 6 bases, there was a span of 18 bases. Germline CDR1 is MNHNY and CDR2 is SVGAGI (reference sequence). CDR3 region: CASSSKAGRGAGELFF. In DNA, the CDR3 is TGTGCCAGCAGTTCCAAGGCCGGGAGAGGCGCCGGGGAGCTGTTTTTT.

CDR3 amino acids: CASSLSSGNTIYF. In DNA form, the CDR3 reads TGTGCCAGCAGCTTGTCCTCCGGAAACACCATATATTTT. The chain couples TRBV5-5 to TRBJ1-3; D is ambiguous. CDR3 length equals 13 residues. Germline-derived CDR1 and CDR2 are SGHKS and YYEKEE (reference sequence). Trimming cost V 1 base and J 4 bases, with 6 bases left between them. Full variable domain (missing parts from reference TRBV5-5 and TRBJ1-3): DAGVTQSPTHLIKTRGQQVTLRCSPISGHKSVSWYQQVLGQGPQFIFQYYEKEERGRGNFPDRFSARQFPNYSSELNVNALLLGDSALYLCASSLSSGNTIYFGEGSWLTVV.

The J gene is TRBJ2-5, the V gene TRBV6-5; a possible D gene is TRBD1 (5 bases). The CDR3 has 13 amino acids. Germline CDR1 and CDR2: MNHEY and SVGAGI. V shed 6 bases and J shed 5 bases, with 13 bases lying between them. CDR3 residues: CASRWGGQETQYF. The CDR3, as DNA: TGTGCCAGCAGGTGGGGCGGCCAGGAGACCCAGTACTTC.

The rearrangement joins TRBV12-5 to TRBJ1-5, with 10 bases aligning to TRBD1. Trimming at V came to 1 base and at J to 6 bases, leaving 6 bases not matched to a gene. The CDR3 spans 16 residues. Germline CDR1 and CDR2: LGHNT and FRNRAP. The CDR3 coding sequence is TGTGCTAGTGGTTTGGGGGCGACAGGGGGCTTTCAGCCCCAGCATTTT. It is translated as CASGLGATGGFQPQHF.

The V gene is TRBV2, the J gene TRBJ1-4, with TRBD1 as a possible D gene (5 bases). Trimming cost V 1 base and J 7 bases, with 13 bases left between them. The germline CDR1 and CDR2 sequences are SNHLY and FYNNEI. The CDR3 is 15 amino acids. Here the CDR3 reads CASSEVGGFGEKLFF. CDR3 bases: TGTGCCAGCAGTGAAGTCGGGGGTTTTGGTGAAAAACTGTTTTTT.

The chain links TRBV2 to TRBJ2-1; D may be TRBD2 (7 bases). The V end lost 11 bases, the J end lost 4 bases, and 15 bases lay between the germline ends. There are 13 residues in the CDR3. The germline V gene has CDR1 SNHLY and CDR2 FYNNEI. The CDR3 is CASEEGGYNEQFF. CDR3 sequence (DNA): TGTGCCTCTGAGGAGGGGGGGTACAATGAGCAGTTCTTC. Full variable domain (remainder filled in from reference TRBV2 and TRBJ2-1): EPEVTQTPSHQVTQMGQEVILRCVPISNHLYFYWYRQILGQKVEFLVSFYNNEISEKSEIFDDQFSVERPDGSNFTLKIRSTKLEDSAMYFCASEEGGYNEQFFGPGTRLTVL.

This clone appeared a single time. The rearrangement joins TRBV5-1 to TRBJ1-6, with a tentative D call TRBD1 (5 bases). The CDR3 is made up of 13 amino acids. Per germline, CDR1 SGHRS and CDR2 YFSETQ. Between the trimmed V and J ends, which lost 0 bases and 11 bases, there was a span of 9 bases. The CDR3 spells CASSLDGGTPLHF. Here the CDR3 DNA reads TGCGCCAGCAGCTTGGATGGGGGGACACCCCTCCACTTT.